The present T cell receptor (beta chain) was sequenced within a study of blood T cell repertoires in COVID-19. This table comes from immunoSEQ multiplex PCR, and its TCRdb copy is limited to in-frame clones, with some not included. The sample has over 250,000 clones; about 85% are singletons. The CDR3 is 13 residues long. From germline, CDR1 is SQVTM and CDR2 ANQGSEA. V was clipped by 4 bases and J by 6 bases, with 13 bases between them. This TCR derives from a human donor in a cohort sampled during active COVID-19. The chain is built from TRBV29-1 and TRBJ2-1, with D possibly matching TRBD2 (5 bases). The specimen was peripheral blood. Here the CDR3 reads CSVGPLTSNEQFF. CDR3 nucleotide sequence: TGCAGCGTTGGGCCTCTAACTAGCAATGAGCAGTTCTTC.